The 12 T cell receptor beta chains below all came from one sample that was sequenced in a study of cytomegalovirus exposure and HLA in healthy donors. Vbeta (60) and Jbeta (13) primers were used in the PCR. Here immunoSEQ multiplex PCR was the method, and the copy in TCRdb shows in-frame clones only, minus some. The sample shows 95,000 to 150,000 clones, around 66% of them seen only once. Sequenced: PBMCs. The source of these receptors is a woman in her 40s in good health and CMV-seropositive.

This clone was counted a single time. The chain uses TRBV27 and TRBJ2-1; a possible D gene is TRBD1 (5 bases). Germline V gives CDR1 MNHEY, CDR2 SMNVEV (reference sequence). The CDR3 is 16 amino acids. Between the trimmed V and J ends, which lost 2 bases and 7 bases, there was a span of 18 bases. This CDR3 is CASSLLAGQGRNEQFF. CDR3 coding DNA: TGTGCCAGCAGTTTACTGGCTGGGCAGGGAAGGAATGAGCAGTTCTTC.

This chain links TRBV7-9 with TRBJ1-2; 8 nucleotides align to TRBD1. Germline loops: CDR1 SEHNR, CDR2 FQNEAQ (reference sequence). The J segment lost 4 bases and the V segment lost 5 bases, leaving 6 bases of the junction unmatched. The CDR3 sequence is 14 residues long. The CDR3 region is CASSQRDRTYGYTF. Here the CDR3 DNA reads TGTGCCAGCAGCCAGAGGGACAGGACCTATGGCTACACCTTC.

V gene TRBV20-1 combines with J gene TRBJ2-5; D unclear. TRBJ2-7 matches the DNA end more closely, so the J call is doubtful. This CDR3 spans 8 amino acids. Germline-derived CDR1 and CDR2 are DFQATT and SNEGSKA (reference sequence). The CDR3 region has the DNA TGCACCTACTACGAGCAGTACTTC. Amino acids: CTYYEQYF.

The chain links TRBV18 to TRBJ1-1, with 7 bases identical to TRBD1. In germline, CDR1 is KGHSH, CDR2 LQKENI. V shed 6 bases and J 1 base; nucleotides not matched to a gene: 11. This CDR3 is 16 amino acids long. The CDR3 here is CASSPLKGAQNTEAFF. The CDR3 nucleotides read TGTGCCAGCTCTCCCCTTAAGGGGGCCCAGAACACTGAAGCTTTCTTT.

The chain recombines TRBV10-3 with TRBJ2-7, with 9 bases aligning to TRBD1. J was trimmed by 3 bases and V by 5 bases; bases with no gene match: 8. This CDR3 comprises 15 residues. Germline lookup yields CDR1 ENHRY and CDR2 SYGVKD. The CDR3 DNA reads TGTGCCATCAGTTTGCCTGGGACAGGGATCTACGAGCAGTACTTC. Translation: CAISLPGTGIYEQYF.

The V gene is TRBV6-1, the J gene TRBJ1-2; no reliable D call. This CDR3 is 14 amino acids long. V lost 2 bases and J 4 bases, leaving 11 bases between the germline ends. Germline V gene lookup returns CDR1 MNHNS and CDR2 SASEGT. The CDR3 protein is CASSESGESYGYTF. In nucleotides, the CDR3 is TGTGCCAGCAGTGAAAGTGGGGAGTCCTATGGCTACACCTTC.

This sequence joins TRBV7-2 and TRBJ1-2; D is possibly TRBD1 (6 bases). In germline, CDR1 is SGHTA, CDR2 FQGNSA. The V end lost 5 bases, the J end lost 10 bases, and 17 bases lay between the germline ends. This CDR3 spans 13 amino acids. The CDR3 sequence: CASSGGLAGDYTF. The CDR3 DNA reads TGTGCCAGCAGCGGGGGCCTGGCGGGTGACTACACCTTC.

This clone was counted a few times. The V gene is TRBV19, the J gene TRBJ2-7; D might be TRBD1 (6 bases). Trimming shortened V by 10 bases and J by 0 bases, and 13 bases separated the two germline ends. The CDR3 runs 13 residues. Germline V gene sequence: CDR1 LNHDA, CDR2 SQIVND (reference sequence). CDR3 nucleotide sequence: TGTGCCACCCTCGACAGGATCTCCTACGAGCAGTACTTC. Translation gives CATLDRISYEQYF.

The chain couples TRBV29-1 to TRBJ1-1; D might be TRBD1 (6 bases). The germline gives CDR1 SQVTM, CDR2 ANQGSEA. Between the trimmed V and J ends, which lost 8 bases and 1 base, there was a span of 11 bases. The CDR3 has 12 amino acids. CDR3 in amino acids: CSSGGWNTEAFF. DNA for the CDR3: TGCAGCTCTGGGGGCTGGAACACTGAAGCTTTCTTT.

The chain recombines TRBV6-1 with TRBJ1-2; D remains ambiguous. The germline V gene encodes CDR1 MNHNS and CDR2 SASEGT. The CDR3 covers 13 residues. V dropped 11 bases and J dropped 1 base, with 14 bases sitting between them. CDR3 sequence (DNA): TGTGCCTGCGACTTGCGGGGTAACTATGGCTACACCTTC. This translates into CACDLRGNYGYTF.

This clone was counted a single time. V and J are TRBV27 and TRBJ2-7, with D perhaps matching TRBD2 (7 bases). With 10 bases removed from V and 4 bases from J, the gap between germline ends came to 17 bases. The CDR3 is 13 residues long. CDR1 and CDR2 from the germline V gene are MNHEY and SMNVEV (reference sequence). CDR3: CATRRGGVYEQYF. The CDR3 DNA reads TGTGCCACTAGGAGGGGGGGCGTATACGAGCAGTACTTC.

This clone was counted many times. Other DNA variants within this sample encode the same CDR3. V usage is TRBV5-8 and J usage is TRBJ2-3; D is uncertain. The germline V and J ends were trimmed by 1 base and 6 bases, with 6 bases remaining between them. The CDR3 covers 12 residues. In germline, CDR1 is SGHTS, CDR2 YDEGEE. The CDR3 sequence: CASSLRADTQYF. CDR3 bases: TGTGCCAGCAGCTTGAGAGCGGATACGCAGTATTTT.